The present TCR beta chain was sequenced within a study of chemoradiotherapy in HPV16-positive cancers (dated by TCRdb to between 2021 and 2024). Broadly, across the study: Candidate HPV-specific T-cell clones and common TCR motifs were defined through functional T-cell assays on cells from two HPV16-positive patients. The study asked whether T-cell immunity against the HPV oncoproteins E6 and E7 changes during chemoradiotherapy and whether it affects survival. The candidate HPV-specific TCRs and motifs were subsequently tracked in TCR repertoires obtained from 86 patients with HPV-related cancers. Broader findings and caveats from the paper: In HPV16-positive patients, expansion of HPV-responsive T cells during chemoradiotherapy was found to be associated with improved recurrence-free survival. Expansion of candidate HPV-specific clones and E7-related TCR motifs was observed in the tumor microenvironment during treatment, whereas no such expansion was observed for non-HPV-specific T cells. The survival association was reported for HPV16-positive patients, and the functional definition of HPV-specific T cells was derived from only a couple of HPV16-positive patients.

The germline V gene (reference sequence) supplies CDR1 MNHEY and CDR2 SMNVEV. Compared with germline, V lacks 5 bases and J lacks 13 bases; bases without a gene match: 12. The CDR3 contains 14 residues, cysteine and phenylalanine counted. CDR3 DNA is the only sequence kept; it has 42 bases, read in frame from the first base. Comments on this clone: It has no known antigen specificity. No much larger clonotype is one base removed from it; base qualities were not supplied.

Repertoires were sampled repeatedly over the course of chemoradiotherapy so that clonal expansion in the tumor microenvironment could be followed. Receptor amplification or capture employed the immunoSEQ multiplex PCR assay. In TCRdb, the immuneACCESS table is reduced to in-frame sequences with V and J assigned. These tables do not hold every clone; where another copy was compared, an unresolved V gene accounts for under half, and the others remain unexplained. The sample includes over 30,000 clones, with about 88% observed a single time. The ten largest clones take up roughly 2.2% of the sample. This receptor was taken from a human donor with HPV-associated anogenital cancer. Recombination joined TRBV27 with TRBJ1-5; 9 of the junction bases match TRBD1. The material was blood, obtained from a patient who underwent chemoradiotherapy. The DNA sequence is TGTGCCAGCAGTCCGGACAGGGGAGTCTTAACACAGCATTTT. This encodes CASSPDRGVLTQHF.